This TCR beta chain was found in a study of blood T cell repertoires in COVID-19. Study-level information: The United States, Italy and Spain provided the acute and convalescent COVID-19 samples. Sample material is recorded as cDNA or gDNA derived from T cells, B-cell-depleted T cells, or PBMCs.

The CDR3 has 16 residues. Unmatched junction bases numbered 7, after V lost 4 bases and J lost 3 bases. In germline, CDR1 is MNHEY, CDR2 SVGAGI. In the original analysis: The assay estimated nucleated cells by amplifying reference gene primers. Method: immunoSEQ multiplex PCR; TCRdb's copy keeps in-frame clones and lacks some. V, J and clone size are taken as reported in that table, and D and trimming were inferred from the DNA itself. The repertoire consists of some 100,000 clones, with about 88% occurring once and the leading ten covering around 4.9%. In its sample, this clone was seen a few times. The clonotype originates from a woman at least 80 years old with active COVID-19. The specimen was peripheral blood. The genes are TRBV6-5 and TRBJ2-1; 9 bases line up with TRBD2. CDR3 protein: CASSFAGTSFYNEQFF. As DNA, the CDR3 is TGTGCCAGCAGTTTTGCCGGGACTAGCTTCTACAATGAGCAGTTCTTC.